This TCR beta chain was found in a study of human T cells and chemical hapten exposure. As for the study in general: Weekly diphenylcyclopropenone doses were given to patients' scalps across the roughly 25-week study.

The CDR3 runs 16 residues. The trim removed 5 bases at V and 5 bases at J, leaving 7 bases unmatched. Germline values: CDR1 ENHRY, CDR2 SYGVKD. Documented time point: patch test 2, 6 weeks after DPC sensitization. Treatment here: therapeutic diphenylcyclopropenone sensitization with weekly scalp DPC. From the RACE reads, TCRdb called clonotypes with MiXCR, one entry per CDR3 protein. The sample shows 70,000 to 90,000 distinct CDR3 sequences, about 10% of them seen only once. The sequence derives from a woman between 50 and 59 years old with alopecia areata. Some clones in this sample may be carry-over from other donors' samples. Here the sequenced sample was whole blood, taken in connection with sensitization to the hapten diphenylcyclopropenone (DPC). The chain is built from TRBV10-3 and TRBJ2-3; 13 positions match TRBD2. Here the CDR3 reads CAISQGTSGTKDTQYF. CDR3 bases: TGTGCCATCAGTCAGGGGACTAGCGGGACTAAAGATACGCAGTATTTT.